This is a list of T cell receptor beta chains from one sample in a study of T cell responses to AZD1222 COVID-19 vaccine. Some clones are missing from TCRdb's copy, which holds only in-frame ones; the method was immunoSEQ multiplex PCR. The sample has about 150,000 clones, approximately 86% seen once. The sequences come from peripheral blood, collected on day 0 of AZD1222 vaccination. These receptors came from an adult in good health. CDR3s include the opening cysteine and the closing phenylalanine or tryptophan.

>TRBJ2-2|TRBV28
CASSFGASANWGTGELFF
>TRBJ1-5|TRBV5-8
CASSPWGGNQPQHF
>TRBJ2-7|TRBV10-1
CASSGGTVSYEQYF
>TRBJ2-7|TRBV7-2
CASGGQGANYEQYF
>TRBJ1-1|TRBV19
CASRRAPGQGDTEAFF
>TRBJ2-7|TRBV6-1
CASSEVGRYYEQYF
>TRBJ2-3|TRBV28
CATQLLGTQYF
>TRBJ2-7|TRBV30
CAWRRLPAYEQYF
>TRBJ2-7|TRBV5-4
CASRPAGGEQYF
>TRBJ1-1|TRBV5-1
CASSPTARASMNTEAFF
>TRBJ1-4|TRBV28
CASSTNRGEDEKLFF
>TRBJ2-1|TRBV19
CASSRRDSYNEQFF
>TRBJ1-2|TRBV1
CTNDQDPGPICYGYTF
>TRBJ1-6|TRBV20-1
CSASTGGSSYNSPLHF
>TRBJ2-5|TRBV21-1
CASSPRTEEETQYF
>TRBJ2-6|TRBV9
CASSVGVHSGANVLTF
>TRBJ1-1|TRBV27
CASSPQQGISTEAFF
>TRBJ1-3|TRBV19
CASSMLDSGNTIYF
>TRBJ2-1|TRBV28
CASSLWVAGHYNEQFF
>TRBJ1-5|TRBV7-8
CASSLRVGVETSAQHF
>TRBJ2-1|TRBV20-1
CSAWVRDEQFF
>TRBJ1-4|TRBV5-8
CASSLRTDNEKLFF
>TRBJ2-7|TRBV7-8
CASSPRPANYEQYF
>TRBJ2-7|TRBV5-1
CASSTGWGDEQYF
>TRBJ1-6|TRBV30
CASEPAGNSPLHF
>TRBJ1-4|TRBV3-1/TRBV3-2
CASSLGRRNEKLFF
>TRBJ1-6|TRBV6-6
CASIDRSNSPLHF